The source of this T cell receptor beta chain is a study of shared clonotypes between healthy human individuals (TCRdb year 2020). Study-wide context: A few men and two women, aged 18 to 49 years, made up the cohort. To estimate repertoire size and how much clonotype sharing occurs between individuals, the study deeply sequenced the blood TCR repertoires of five healthy adults. Different laboratories and diverse techniques were used to prepare libraries and sequence TCR repertoires, to increase sequencing depth and limit assay-specific biases. Between about 0.94 and 10 billion PBMCs per donor were obtained by leukapheresis. Per donor, three plates each were used for CD4 naive and CD4 memory, two for CD8 naive, and one for CD8 memory. What the work shows at the level of the full study, not this receptor alone: Based on pairwise subsampling, the degree of clonotype sharing among donors was expected to be affected by sequencing depth. Sampling was restricted to blood, and TCR repertoires in tissue are likely to differ from TCR repertoires in blood. Incomplete sequencing was indicated by rarefaction of sorted-subset datasets, despite the large sequencing depth. Because the study included a small number of donors, the genetic and exposure-history diversity represented was limited. Higher generation probabilities were observed for clonotypes shared by all four sorted-subset donors than for non-shared clonotypes. Across a few donors, around 5% of naive CD4, around 3.3% of naive CD8, 2.3% of memory CD4, and around 0.4% of memory CD8 clonotypes were shared. Naive subsets generally had larger estimated clonotype richness than memory subsets.

The CDR3 goes from the cysteine to the phenylalanine over 15 residues. Only the CDR3 portion is preserved as DNA: 45 bases, with reading frame beginning at the first base. Based on the germline V gene, the CDR1 and CDR2 sequences are SGHTA and FQGTGA. V loses 3 bases at its end and J loses 4 bases; junction bases beyond the gene matches: 1. To note about this clone: The antigen it binds to is not known. No base-level quality is on record; no much larger clone is a single base apart.

The donors were healthy, HIV-negative adults who had no recently reported acute infections or vaccinations. Every donor was a Caucasian adult living in Nashville, Tennessee, USA. CD8 memory samples consisted of magnetically selected CD45RO+ cells combined with CCR7-negative CD45RA+ effector memory (TemRA) cells. Blood was obtained by leukapheresis, after which PBMCs were separated by Ficoll-Histopaque density gradient centrifugation and cryopreserved in liquid nitrogen vapor phase. Analytical flow cytometry was used to check the purity and quantity of every magnetically sorted T cell population. Genomic DNA was isolated from every sorted fraction and measured by UV absorbance on a Nanodrop 2000c. Using the deep immunoSEQ assay, TCR CDR3 regions were amplified from genomic DNA by multiplex PCR. Extracted genomic DNA from each cell subset was spread evenly across all wells of several immunoSEQ 96-well plates, with each plate serving as a replicate. For sorted subsets, 200 ng of genomic DNA, equivalent to 25,000 to 35,000 T cell genomes, went into each replicate PCR. Purified libraries were measured with a Qubit 3.0 fluorometer, size-checked on a Bioanalyzer 2100, and measured again with the KAPA Library Quantification kit. Every immunoSEQ 96-well plate was sequenced on a separate single-read 150-cycle Illumina NextSeq 550 flow cell. The study's processing was this. The immunoSEQ output contained only junctional sequences without quality scores, so filtering could not match that applied to full-length reads. To assign V/J genes and CDR3, sequences were annotated against IMGT germline references using PyIR, a Python wrapper for IgBLAST v1.9. Any read was removed if the V/J assignment was weak (E-value above 1e-6), the CDR3 was missing, or the read contained stop codons, out-of-frame junctions, or ambiguous translated residues. A V3J clonotype was defined by an identical inferred V gene, J gene, and CDR3 amino acid sequence. Percentage overlap between repertoires was computed as shared unique clonotypes divided by the size of the smaller repertoire. Three approaches were used to assess repertoire richness: RTK rarefaction, the Chao1 estimator, and Recon v2.1 estimates of unobserved clonotypes. Generation probabilities for all TCRbeta clonotypes obtained by the gDNA method from a handful of donors were computed using OLGA. Drawn from immuneACCESS, this table holds only the in-frame rearrangements with V and J called that TCRdb kept. Clones are partly lost; checked studies trace under half to an unresolved V gene and leave the rest unexplained. Clone size and V and J calls were adopted from that table, with D and trimming inferred from the DNA. Counted in this sample were about 380,000 clones; approximately 97% of them appeared once. The top ten clonotypes cover about 0.32% of the sample.

Source material: memory CD8+ T cells sorted from blood. This sample's cell subset or site label indicates: CD45RO+ cells pooled with CCR7-negative TemRA cells. This receptor chain uses TRBV7-3 and TRBJ2-2; 11 bases in the junction line up with TRBD1. This TCR was recovered from a man aged 25-45 years in good health. CDR3 loop: CASSLDRGRTGELFF. DNA sequence: TGTGCCAGCAGCTTGGACAGGGGGCGCACCGGGGAGCTGTTTTTT.